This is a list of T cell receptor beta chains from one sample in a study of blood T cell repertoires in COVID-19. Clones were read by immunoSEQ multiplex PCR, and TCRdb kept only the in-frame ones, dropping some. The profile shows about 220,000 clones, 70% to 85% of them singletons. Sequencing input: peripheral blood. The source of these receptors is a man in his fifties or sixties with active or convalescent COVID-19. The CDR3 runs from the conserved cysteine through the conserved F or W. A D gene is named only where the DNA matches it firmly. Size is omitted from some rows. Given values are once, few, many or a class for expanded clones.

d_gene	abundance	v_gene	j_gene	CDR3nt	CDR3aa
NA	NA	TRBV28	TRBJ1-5	TGTGCCAGCAGTTTGGGTCAGGGTGCTCAGCCCCAGCATTTT	CASSLGQGAQPQHF
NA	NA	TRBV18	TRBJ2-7	TGTGCCAGCTCACCCGTACATAGCCCAATTCACGAGCAGTACTTC	CASSPVHSPIHEQYF
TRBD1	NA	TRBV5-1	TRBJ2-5	TGCGCCAGCAGCTTGGTAGCGACAGGGGGAAGGACGCAAGAGACCCAGTACTTC	CASSLVATGGRTQETQYF
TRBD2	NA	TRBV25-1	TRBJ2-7	TGTGCCAGCAGTGGAGGACTAGCCGAGCAGTACTTC	CASSGGLAEQYF
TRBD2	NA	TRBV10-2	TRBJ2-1	TGCGCCAGCAACCCACTAGCGTCCGCCTACAATGAGCAGTTCTTC	CASNPLASAYNEQFF
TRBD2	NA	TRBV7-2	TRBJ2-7	TGTGCCAGCAGCCCCGGGACTAGCGGGATCCGACCCTACGAGCAGTACTTC	CASSPGTSGIRPYEQYF
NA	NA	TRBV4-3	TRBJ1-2	TGCGCCAGCAGCCAAGACCAGGGGAACTATGGCTACACCTTC	CASSQDQGNYGYTF
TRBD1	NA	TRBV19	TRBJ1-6	TGTGCCAGTACCCTACGGAGGGACAGGGGAAATTCACCCCTCCACTTT	CASTLRRDRGNSPLHF
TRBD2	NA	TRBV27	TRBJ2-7	TGTGCCAGCAGGATAACGGGAGGGGGACACTACGAGCAGTACTTC	CASRITGGGHYEQYF
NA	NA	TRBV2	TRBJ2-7	TGTGCCAGCAGTGAACCGTTCTCCTACGAGCAGTACTTC	CASSEPFSYEQYF
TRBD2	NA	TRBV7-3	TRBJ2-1	TGTGCCAGCAGCTTACTTAGCGGGGGCCACTACAATGAGCAGTTCTTC	CASSLLSGGHYNEQFF
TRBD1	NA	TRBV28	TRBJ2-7	TGTGCCAGCAGTTTCAGACAGGGGTACGAGCAGTACTTC	CASSFRQGYEQYF
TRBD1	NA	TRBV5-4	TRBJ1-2	TGTGCCAGCACAGAGGGGACAGGGGTTCGTGGCTACACCTTC	CASTEGTGVRGYTF
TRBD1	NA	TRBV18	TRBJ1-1	TGTGCCAGCTCACCACTCACCCAGGGGGCTCCGAACACTGAAGCTTTCTTT	CASSPLTQGAPNTEAFF
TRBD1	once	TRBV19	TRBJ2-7	TGTGCCAGTAGCCTTGACAGGGGCGGCTACGAGCAGTACTTC	CASSLDRGGYEQYF
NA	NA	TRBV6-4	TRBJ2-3	TGTGCCAGCAGTGACTCTTGTCCTAGCGCGTACACAGATACGCAGTATTTT	CASSDSCPSAYTDTQYF
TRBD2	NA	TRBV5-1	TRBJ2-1	TGCGCCAGCAGCCAGACTAGCGGGCGATTGTACAATGAGCAGTTCTTC	CASSQTSGRLYNEQFF
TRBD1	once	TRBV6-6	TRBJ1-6	TGTGCCAGCAGGCCCACAGGGGTAGACTATAATTCACCCCTCCACTTT	CASRPTGVDYNSPLHF
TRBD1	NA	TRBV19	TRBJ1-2	TGTGCCCAGGTGGGGGACAGGTACCCTAGAAACTATGGCTACACCTTC	CAQVGDRYPRNYGYTF
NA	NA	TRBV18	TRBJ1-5	TGTGCCAGCTCACCACTGGGGCGGGATAGCAATCAGCCCCAGCATTTT	CASSPLGRDSNQPQHF
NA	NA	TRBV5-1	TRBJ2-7	TGCGCCAGCAGCAGAAACGTCGGTTACGAGCAGTACTTC	CASSRNVGYEQYF
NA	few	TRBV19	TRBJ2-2	TGTGCCAGTAGTATCGGGCAGGGGTCGACCGGGGAGCTGTTTTTT	CASSIGQGSTGELFF
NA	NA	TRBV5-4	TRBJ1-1	TGTGCCAGTGTAGACAGGCGTAACATGAACACTGAAGCTTTCTTT	CASVDRRNMNTEAFF
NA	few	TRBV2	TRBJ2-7	TGTGCCAGCAGTGAAAGACAGGAATACGAGCAGTACTTC	CASSERQEYEQYF
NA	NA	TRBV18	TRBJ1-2	TGTGCCAGCTCACCGTCGGGGGATGGCTACACCTTC	CASSPSGDGYTF
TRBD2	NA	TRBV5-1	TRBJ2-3	TGCGCCAGCAGACGAACTAGCGCCACAGATACGCAGTATTTT	CASRRTSATDTQYF
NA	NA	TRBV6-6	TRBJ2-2	TGTGCCAGCAGCCCTGGGGGGGGGCGCACCGGGGAGCTGTTTTTT	CASSPGGGRTGELFF
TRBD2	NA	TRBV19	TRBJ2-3	TGTGCCAGTAGTATACTCGGACTAGCTGGGGATACGCAGTATTTT	CASSILGLAGDTQYF
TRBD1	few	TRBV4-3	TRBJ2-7	TGCGCCAGCAGCCAATTTTTCGGGACAGGGAACCGACTGGGGCAGTACTTC	CASSQFFGTGNRLGQYF
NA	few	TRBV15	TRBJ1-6	TGTGCCACCAGCAGAGGAGGAGGTAATTCACCCCTCCACTTT	CATSRGGGNSPLHF
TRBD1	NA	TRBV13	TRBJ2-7	TGTGCCAGCAGCCCTGGGGTCGACAGGGGCCAACGGCAGTACTTC	CASSPGVDRGQRQYF
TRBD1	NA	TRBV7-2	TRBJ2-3	TGTGCCAGCAGGGATATGACAGGGTTTAGGTCAGATACGCAGTATTTT	CASRDMTGFRSDTQYF
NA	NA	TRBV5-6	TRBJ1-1	TGTGCCAGCAGCTTGGCCAATTCCGGGGAGAACACTGAAGCTTTCTTT	CASSLANSGENTEAFF
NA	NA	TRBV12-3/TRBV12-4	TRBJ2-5	TGTGCCAGCAGGCTACAGCTACGAGAGACCCAGTACTTC	CASRLQLRETQYF
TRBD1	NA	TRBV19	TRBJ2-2	TGTGCCGTACAGACAGGGGGCGACGGGGAGCTGTTTTTT	CAVQTGGDGELFF
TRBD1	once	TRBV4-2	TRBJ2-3	TGTGCCAGCAGCCAAGTGACGGGACAGGGTACAGATACGCAGTATTTT	CASSQVTGQGTDTQYF
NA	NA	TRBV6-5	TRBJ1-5	TGTGCCAGCAGTTACTCTTCTAATCAGCCCCAGCATTTT	CASSYSSNQPQHF
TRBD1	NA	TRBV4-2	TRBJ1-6	TGTGCCAGCAGCCAGGGGACAGAGCCGCCCCTCCACTTT	CASSQGTEPPLHF
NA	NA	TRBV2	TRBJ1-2	TGTGCCAGCAGTGAATCCGGGGGGGGCAGAGGCTACACCTTC	CASSESGGGRGYTF
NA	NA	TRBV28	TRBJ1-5	TGTGCCAGCAGTTTAGGGGGGTGGGGCAATCAGCCCCAGCATTTT	CASSLGGWGNQPQHF
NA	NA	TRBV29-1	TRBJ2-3	TGCAGCGTTGGAGGCAGGGTTGGAGATACGCAGTATTTT	CSVGGRVGDTQYF
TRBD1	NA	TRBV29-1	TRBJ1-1	TGCAGCGTTGGGGCCCGACAGGGATGGAACACTGAAGCTTTCTTT	CSVGARQGWNTEAFF
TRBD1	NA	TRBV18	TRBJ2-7	TGTGCCAGCTCACCTCGAGGGGACAGGGGTTCCCCTTCCTACGAGCAGTACTTC	CASSPRGDRGSPSYEQYF
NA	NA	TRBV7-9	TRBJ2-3	TGTGCCAGCAGCTCCGGGACAGATACGCAGTATTTT	CASSSGTDTQYF
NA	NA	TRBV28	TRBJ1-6	TGTGCCAGCAGTCAGGAAACAGGGAACAATTCACCCCTCCACTTT	CASSQETGNNSPLHF
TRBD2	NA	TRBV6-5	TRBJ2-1	TGTGCCAGCAGTCAACCGGGACTAGATGGCAATGAGCAGTTCTTC	CASSQPGLDGNEQFF
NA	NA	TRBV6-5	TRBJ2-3	TGTGCCAGCAGTTACTCGCGGGACGACACAGATACGCAGTATTTT	CASSYSRDDTDTQYF
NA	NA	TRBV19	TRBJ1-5	TGTGCCAGTAGTATAGATATGGATTGGGGGGGGCAGCCCCAGCATTTT	CASSIDMDWGGQPQHF
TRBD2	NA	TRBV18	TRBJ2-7	TGTGCCAGCTCACCAAAAATTAGCGGGTTGAGCTCCTACGAGCAGTACTTC	CASSPKISGLSSYEQYF
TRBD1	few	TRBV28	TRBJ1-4	TGTGCCAGCAGTCCCCCAGGGGGGACGGTCCGAAGGGCAACTAATGAAAAACTGTTTTTT	CASSPPGGTVRRATNEKLFF
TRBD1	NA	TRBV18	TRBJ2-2	TGTGCCAGCTCACCACCTCGACAGGGAAACACCGGGGAGCTGTTTTTT	CASSPPRQGNTGELFF
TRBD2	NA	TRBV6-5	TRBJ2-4	TGTGCCAGCAGTCCGCGCGGACTAGCAGGGATAGTTCAGTACTTC	CASSPRGLAGIVQYF
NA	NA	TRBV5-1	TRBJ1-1	TGCGCCAGCAGCCCCGACAGATCTTACACTGAAGCTTTCTTT	CASSPDRSYTEAFF
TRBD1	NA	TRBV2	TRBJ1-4	TGTGCCAGCAGCCCCACTGTCGGAGACAGGGTCAATGAAAAACTGTTTTTT	CASSPTVGDRVNEKLFF
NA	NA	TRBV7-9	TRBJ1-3	TGTGCCAGCAGCTCGTACACTTACAGGGCGGCGGGAAACACCATATATTTT	CASSSYTYRAAGNTIYF
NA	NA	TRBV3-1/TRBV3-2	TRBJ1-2	TGTGCCAGCAGCCAAGGGACAGTGGGCTACACCTTC	CASSQGTVGYTF
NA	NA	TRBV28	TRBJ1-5	TGTGCCAGCAGTTTGGTCGGTCAGCCCCAGCATTTT	CASSLVGQPQHF